Reported below is one T cell receptor (beta chain). Its antigen is unknown. No base quality values were provided; no much bigger clone lies one nucleotide off. The entry originates in a study of T-cell reconstitution after alpha-beta-depleted transplantation in children (dated by TCRdb to the mid-2010s). The study in broad terms: Using TCR repertoire profiling, the study followed T-cell immune reconstitution in a quantitative way in children after TCRalphabeta/CD19-depleted allogeneic hematopoietic cell transplantation.

The CDR3 runs 13 residues from the cysteine to the phenylalanine. Here the CDR3 DNA is all that survives: 39 bases in frame from base 1. The germline ends are 7 bases apart after V is trimmed by 7 bases and J by 0 bases. In the germline V gene, CDR1 corresponds to SGHRS and CDR2 to YFSETQ. The method behind the library was PCR. The instrument given in TCRdb is Illumina HiSeq 2500. TCR libraries were prepared with molecular barcoding, using unique molecular identifiers to normalize TCRbeta repertoire quantification. TCRdb reran the public reads through fastp at Q25 and MiXCR, keeping productive beta chains. Every distinct CDR3 protein forms one entry, paired with its most common genes and DNA. The sample records approximately 340,000 distinct CDR3 sequences, over 9% of which are singletons. Clones ranked in the top ten supply about 2.3% of the sample.

The V and J segments used are TRBV5-1 and TRBJ2-2; the D segment could be TRBD2, given 6 matching bases. The clonotype was recovered from a human donor who donated a stem cell graft to a child with acute lymphoblastic leukemia. The source material was PBMCs from the stem cell graft donor, sampled from the stem cell graft. The DNA sequence is given as TGCGCCAGCGGGACTTCGAACACCGGGGAGCTGTTTTTT. This translates into CASGTSNTGELFF.